The 5 T cell receptor beta chains below were found in one sample sequenced in a study of cytomegalovirus exposure and HLA in healthy donors. PCR primers comprised 60 Vbeta and 13 Jbeta primers. Sequenced by immunoSEQ multiplex PCR; TCRdb stores in-frame clones only, minus some. This table has about 100,000 clones, 70% to 80% appearing once. The sample comprised PBMCs. The source of these receptors is a man between 18 and 35 years old in good health and CMV-seronegative.

The gene calls are TRBV11-2 and TRBJ1-3; D is possibly TRBD1 (5 bases). CDR3 size: 15 residues. Germline V gives CDR1 SGHAT, CDR2 FQNNGV. Trimming took 0 bases from V and 2 from J, leaving 8 bases between them. CDR3: CASSLDGRAGNTIYF. CDR3 coding DNA: TGTGCCAGCAGCTTAGATGGCAGGGCTGGAAACACCATATATTTT.

The chain links TRBV28 to TRBJ1-2; D is unresolved. The germline gives CDR1 MDHEN, CDR2 SYDVKM. The V end was cut by 5 bases, the J end by 3 bases, with 10 bases between. CDR3 length equals 13 residues. CDR3 residues: CASSLPGHYGYTF. DNA of the CDR3: TGTGCCAGCAGTCTCCCAGGCCACTATGGCTACACCTTC.

As to this clone: One end of the junction fails to match germline, which may point to a read error. V is TRBV29-1 and J is TRBJ1-2, with 7 bases matching TRBD1. Germline lookup yields CDR1 SQVTM and CDR2 ANQGSEA. This CDR3 spans 15 amino acids. The CDR3 is CSVEGYRDRPYGYTF. In nucleotides, the CDR3 is TGCAGCGTGGAAGGCTACCGGGACAGACCCTATGGCTACACCTTC.

V and J are TRBV7-3 and TRBJ2-3; possibly TRBD2 for D (6 bases). The CDR3 is 16 residues long. The V end was cut by 2 bases, the J end by 3 bases, with 15 bases between. CDR1 and CDR2 from the germline V gene are SGHTA and FQGTGA. CDR3 nucleotide sequence: TGTGCCAGCAGCTTACGGGGAGGTGGTGTGACAGATACGCAGTATTTT. It specifies CASSLRGGGVTDTQYF.

V gene TRBV5-1 combines with J gene TRBJ2-1; 10 positions agree with TRBD2. Germline V lookup: CDR1 SGHRS, CDR2 YFSETQ. The ends lost 2 bases at V and 8 bases at J; junction bases unmatched: 4. The CDR3 spans 14 residues. The CDR3 bases are TGCGCCAGCAGCTTAGCGGGGGGGTTAGATGAGCAGTTCTTC. Translated: CASSLAGGLDEQFF.